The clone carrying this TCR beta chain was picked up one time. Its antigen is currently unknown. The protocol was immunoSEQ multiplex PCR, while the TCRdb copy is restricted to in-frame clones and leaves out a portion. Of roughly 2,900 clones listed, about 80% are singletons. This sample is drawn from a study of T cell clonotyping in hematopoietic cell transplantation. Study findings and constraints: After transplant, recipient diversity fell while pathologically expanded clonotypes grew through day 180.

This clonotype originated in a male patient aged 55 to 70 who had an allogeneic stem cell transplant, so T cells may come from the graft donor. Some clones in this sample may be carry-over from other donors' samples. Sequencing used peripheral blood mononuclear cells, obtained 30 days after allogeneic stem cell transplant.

The CDR3 DNA follows: TGTGCCTGGAGTGGTGGACAGGGGAGAGATACGCAGTATTTT. Protein: CAWSGGQGRDTQYF. This sequence joins TRBV30 and TRBJ2-3; 9 positions agree with TRBD1. The germline CDR1 and CDR2 sequences are GTSNPN and SVGIG (reference sequence). This CDR3 comprises 14 residues. Losses at the gene ends were 1 base for V and 5 bases for J; bases not matched to a gene: 4.